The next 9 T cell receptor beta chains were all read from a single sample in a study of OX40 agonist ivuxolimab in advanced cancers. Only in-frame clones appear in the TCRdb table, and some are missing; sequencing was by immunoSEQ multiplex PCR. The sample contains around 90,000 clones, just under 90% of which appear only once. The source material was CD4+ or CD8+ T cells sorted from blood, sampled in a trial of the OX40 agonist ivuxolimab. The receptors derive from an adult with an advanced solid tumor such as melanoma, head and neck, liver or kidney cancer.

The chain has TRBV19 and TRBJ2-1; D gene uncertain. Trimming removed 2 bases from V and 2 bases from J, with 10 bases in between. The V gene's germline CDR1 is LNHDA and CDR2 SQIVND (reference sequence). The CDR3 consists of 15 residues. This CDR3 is CASSIMTLPYNEQFF. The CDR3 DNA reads TGTGCCAGTAGTATAATGACCCTCCCCTACAATGAGCAGTTCTTC.

CDR3 nucleotide sequence: TGTGCCAGCAGGCGTTCTCTAGATACGCAGTATTTT. Amino acid sequence: CASRRSLDTQYF. This chain joins TRBV27 and TRBJ2-3; D is ambiguous. This CDR3 comprises 12 residues. Germline CDR1 is MNHEY and CDR2 is SMNVEV (reference sequence). Trimming shortened V by 6 bases and J by 5 bases, and 9 bases separated the two germline ends.

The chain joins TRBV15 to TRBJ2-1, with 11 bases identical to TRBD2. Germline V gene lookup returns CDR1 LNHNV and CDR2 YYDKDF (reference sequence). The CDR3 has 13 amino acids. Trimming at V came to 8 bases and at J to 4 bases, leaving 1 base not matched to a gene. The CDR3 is CATGTSGYNEQFF. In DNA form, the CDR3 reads TGTGCCACCGGGACTAGCGGTTACAATGAGCAGTTCTTC. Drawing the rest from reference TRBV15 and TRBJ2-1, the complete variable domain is DAMVIQNPRYQVTQFGKPVTLSCSQTLNHNVMYWYQQKSSQAPKLLFHYYDKDFNNEADTPDNFQSRRPNTSFCFLDIRSPGLGDTAMYLCATGTSGYNEQFFGPGTRLTVL.

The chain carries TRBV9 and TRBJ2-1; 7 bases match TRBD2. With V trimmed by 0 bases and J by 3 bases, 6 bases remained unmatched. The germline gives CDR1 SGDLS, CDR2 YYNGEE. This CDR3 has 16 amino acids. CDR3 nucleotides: TGTGCCAGCAGCGTAGCTCTGGCGGGAGTCTACAATGAGCAGTTCTTC. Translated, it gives CASSVALAGVYNEQFF.

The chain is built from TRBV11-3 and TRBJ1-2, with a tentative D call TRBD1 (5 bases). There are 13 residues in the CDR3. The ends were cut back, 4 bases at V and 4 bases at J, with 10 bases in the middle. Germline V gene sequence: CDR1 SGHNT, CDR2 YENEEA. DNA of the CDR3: TGTGCCAGCAGCTCCCGGGGGAGCTATGGCTACACCTTC. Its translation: CASSSRGSYGYTF.

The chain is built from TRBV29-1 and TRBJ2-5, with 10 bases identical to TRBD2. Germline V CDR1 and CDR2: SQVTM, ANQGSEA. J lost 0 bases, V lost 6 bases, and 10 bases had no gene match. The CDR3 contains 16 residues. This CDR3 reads CSVLPLLAGNQETQYF. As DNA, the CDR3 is TGCAGCGTGCTACCTCTACTAGCGGGAAACCAAGAGACCCAGTACTTC.

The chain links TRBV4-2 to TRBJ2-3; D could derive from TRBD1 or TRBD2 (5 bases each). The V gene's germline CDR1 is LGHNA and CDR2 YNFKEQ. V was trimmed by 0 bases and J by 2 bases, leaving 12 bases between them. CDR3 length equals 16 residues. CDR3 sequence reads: CASSQDQEGYTDTQYF. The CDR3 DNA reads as TGTGCCAGCAGCCAAGATCAAGAGGGGTACACAGATACGCAGTATTTT.

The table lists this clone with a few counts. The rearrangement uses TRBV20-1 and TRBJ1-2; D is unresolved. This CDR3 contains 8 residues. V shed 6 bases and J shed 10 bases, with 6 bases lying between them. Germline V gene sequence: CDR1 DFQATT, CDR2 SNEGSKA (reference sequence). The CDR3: CSAPPYTF. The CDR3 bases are TGCAGTGCCCCCCCCTACACCTTC.

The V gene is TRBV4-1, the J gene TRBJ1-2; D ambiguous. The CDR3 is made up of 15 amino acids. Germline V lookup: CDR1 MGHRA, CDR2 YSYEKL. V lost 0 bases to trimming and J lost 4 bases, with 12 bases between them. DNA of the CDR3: TGCGCCAGCAGCCAAGACATACAGCCTTCCTATGGCTACACCTTC. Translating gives CASSQDIQPSYGYTF.